This TCR beta chain appears in the sequencing data of a study of long-term antiretroviral therapy in people with HIV. Survey level was the resolution at which the v3.0 immunoSEQ assay ran. Profiled with immunoSEQ multiplex PCR; TCRdb holds only in-frame clones, not every one. This sample has around 24,000 clones, with around three quarters found just once. Germline V CDR1 and CDR2: GTSNPN, SVGIG (reference sequence). The CDR3 consists of 12 residues. Trimming removed 4 bases at V and 6 bases at J, with 12 bases between. For this clone: Its antigen is as yet unknown.

Study findings and constraints: The ART regimens used between the mid-2000s and the late 2010s may be less effective than current ones. It was observed that HIV repertoires exhibited narrower CDR3 length ranges than controls.

For each donor, at least one pre-ART and at least two post-ART PBMC samples were available. The study used samples holding 1-10 million cryopreserved PBMC before DNA extraction. The V and J genes are TRBV30 and TRBJ1-2; D is possibly TRBD1 (6 bases). The sample here was unsorted PBMCs, taken 0.5 years after starting antiretroviral therapy. The TCR sequence derives from a woman in her thirties or forties with HIV. CDR3 loop: CAWIRGVNGYTF. As DNA, the CDR3 is TGTGCCTGGATAAGGGGGGTAAATGGCTACACCTTC.